These 26 T cell receptor beta chains came from one sample sequenced in a study of T cell responses to AZD1222 COVID-19 vaccine (TCRdb year 2021). Reading the label with the study, this specimen's time point is: baseline before first vaccination. Library preparation used the immunoSEQ multiplex PCR assay. TCRdb carries this immuneACCESS record with in-frame sequences only. Its versions omit some clonotypes, under half of them owing to an unresolved V gene in the studies checked, with the rest unexplained. Across this sample there are some 150,000 clones, with more than 75% seen only once. The ten largest clones take up about 4.6% of the sample. The sample here was peripheral blood, taken on day 0 of AZD1222 vaccination. The receptor source for this set is an adult in good health.

The CDR3 DNA reads TGTGCCAGCAGCAAAGGGAGTAGCTCCTACAATGAGCAGTTCTTC. This codes for CASSKGSSSYNEQFF. The chain uses TRBV6-2 or TRBV6-3 and TRBJ2-1, with D maybe TRBD2 (5 bases). CDR3 length: 15 amino acids. CDR1 and CDR2 (germline): MNHEY, SVGEGT. Trimming took off 6 bases at V and 0 bases at J, with 12 bases between the two ends.

The chain couples TRBV6-5 to TRBJ2-6; D gene unclear. Germline loops: CDR1 MNHEY, CDR2 SVGAGI. This CDR3 contains 13 residues. Trimming took 9 bases from V and 0 from J, leaving 6 bases between them. CDR3 loop: CASHPSGANVLTF. CDR3 nucleotide sequence: TGTGCCAGTCACCCCTCTGGGGCCAACGTCCTGACTTTC.

The chain is built from TRBV27 and TRBJ2-7; D is uncertain. The CDR3 covers 12 residues. In germline, CDR1 is MNHEY, CDR2 SMNVEV (reference sequence). Between the trimmed V and J ends, which lost 6 bases and 2 bases, there was a span of 8 bases. CDR3 residues: CASSHGPYEQYF. For the CDR3, the DNA is TGTGCCAGCAGCCACGGACCCTACGAGCAGTACTTC.

The CDR3 DNA follows: TGTGCCAGTAGTATCGCAGAAAATTCACCCCTCCACTTT. This translates into CASSIAENSPLHF. The rearrangement joins TRBV19 to TRBJ1-6; no firm D call. The CDR3 runs 13 residues. V was clipped by 3 bases and J by 7 bases, with 7 bases between them. The germline V gene has CDR1 LNHDA and CDR2 SQIVND (reference sequence).

This chain uses TRBV7-6 with TRBJ1-1, with a possible D match to TRBD1 (6 bases). Germline CDR1 SGHVS, CDR2 FNYEAQ. This CDR3 has 16 residues. The V gene lost 2 bases and the J gene lost 5 bases, with 18 bases spanning the gap. CDR3 nucleotides: TGTGCCAGCAGCTTAAGATCCCCGGGGGCCGGGACTGAAGCTTTCTTT. Residues: CASSLRSPGAGTEAFF.

In its sample, this clone was seen once. The chain couples TRBV27 to TRBJ2-7, with 8 bases identical to TRBD1. This CDR3 has 15 amino acids. V gave up 7 bases and J gave up 4 bases; unmatched junction bases: 12. CDR1 is MNHEY and CDR2 is SMNVEV in the germline V gene (reference sequence). The DNA of the CDR3 is TGTGCCAGCAAACCATTTCAGGGGGCCGGGTACGAGCAGTACTTC. Translation: CASKPFQGAGYEQYF.

The chain links TRBV28 to TRBJ1-5; D is undetermined. Deletions cut 3 bases from V and 0 bases from J, with 27 bases between. Germline V gene data show CDR1 as MDHEN and CDR2 as SYDVKM. This CDR3 region has 21 residues. The CDR3 bases are TGTGCCAGCAGTTTCCCTCGTCGGCGGGGTGCGCCGAGATTTAGCAATCAGCCCCAGCATTTT. Encoded protein: CASSFPRRRGAPRFSNQPQHF.

The chain combines TRBV7-9 with TRBJ2-5, with 14 bases fitting TRBD2. V was clipped by 8 bases and J by 3 bases; unmatched bases: 2. This CDR3 is 14 amino acids long. Germline CDR1 is SEHNR and CDR2 is FQNEAQ (reference sequence). The CDR3 loop reads CASRLAGGEETQYF. CDR3 DNA sequence: TGTGCCAGCCGACTAGCGGGAGGGGAAGAGACCCAGTACTTC.

The chain links TRBV24-1 to TRBJ2-1, with 10 nucleotides matching TRBD1. CDR3 length equals 16 residues. Germline assignment: CDR1 KGHDR and CDR2 SFDVKD. J lost 3 bases, V lost 4 bases, and 5 bases had no gene match. This chain's CDR3 is CATSEKGQGFYNEQFF. CDR3 coding DNA: TGTGCCACCAGTGAAAAGGGACAGGGGTTCTACAATGAGCAGTTCTTC.

Only one count was recorded for this clone. This rearrangement joins TRBV29-1 to TRBJ2-7; 12 bases agree with TRBD2. CDR1 SQVTM and CDR2 ANQGSEA come from the germline V gene. With 6 bases clipped from V and 2 bases from J, the junction kept 8 bases outside the gene matches. This CDR3 has 15 amino acids. The CDR3 DNA follows: TGCAGCGTGGTAGGGACTAGCGGGCGACCCTACGAGCAGTACTTC. Protein: CSVVGTSGRPYEQYF.

This rearrangement joins TRBV28 to TRBJ1-2, with 7 nucleotides matching TRBD1. The CDR3 loop spans 15 amino acids. Trimming at V came to 6 bases and at J to 4 bases, leaving 11 bases not matched to a gene. CDR1 is MDHEN, CDR2 SYDVKM, per germline. The CDR3 spells CASRPRQGGSYGYTF. The CDR3 DNA is TGTGCCAGCAGACCTCGACAGGGCGGTAGCTATGGCTACACCTTC.

V and J are TRBV30 and TRBJ2-4, with no clear D. This CDR3 spans 11 amino acids. V gave up 0 bases and J gave up 8 bases, with 5 bases separating them. Germline CDR1 GTSNPN, CDR2 SVGIG (reference sequence). CDR3 loop: CAWSVGHIQYF. The CDR3 bases are TGTGCCTGGAGTGTAGGGCACATTCAGTACTTC.

This clone has only one observation. This chain uses TRBV18 with TRBJ2-3; 7 bases are shared with TRBD2. Germline V gene lookup returns CDR1 KGHSH and CDR2 LQKENI. The ends lost 3 bases at V and 1 base at J; junction bases unmatched: 4. The CDR3 is 15 amino acids. For the CDR3, the DNA is TGTGCCAGCTCACCGATAGCGGGTCGCACAGATACGCAGTATTTT. Translating it yields CASSPIAGRTDTQYF.

In its sample, this clone was seen a few times. The rearrangement uses TRBV7-2 and TRBJ1-6, with D possibly matching TRBD1 (6 bases). This CDR3 has 14 residues. Deletions cut 8 bases from V and 7 bases from J, with 15 bases between. Germline V gives CDR1 SGHTA, CDR2 FQGNSA. The CDR3 bases are TGTGCCAGCTGGGCAGGGGTATGGAATTCACCCCTCCACTTT. Translating gives CASWAGVWNSPLHF.

The chain recombines TRBV5-4 with TRBJ2-2; possibly TRBD1 or TRBD2 for D (6 bases each). CDR1 is SGHNT, CDR2 YYREEE, per germline (reference sequence). The CDR3 contains 19 residues. Trimming stripped 0 bases from V and 1 base from J, with 19 bases between. This CDR3 reads CASSLEEFRGRWNTGELFF. The CDR3 coding sequence is TGTGCCAGCAGCTTGGAAGAATTTAGGGGGAGGTGGAACACCGGGGAGCTGTTTTTT.

A single count supports this clone. The gene calls are TRBV5-4 and TRBJ2-1; TRBD2 might be the D (6 bases). Germline V gene sequence: CDR1 SGHNT, CDR2 YYREEE (reference sequence). V lost 4 bases, J lost 3 bases, and 20 bases lay in between. CDR3 length: 17 amino acids. The DNA of the CDR3 is TGTGCCAGCAGCCTCCCCGGCGGGGTCAAGGGCTACAATGAGCAGTTCTTC. Its protein is CASSLPGGVKGYNEQFF.

The chain carries TRBV5-1 and TRBJ2-1; 8 positions agree with TRBD1. There are 14 residues in the CDR3. Germline V gene lookup returns CDR1 SGHRS and CDR2 YFSETQ. With 0 bases clipped from V and 6 bases from J, the junction kept 2 bases outside the gene matches. CDR3 sequence: CASSLGQGSNEQFF. The CDR3 DNA is TGCGCCAGCAGCTTGGGACAGGGGAGCAATGAGCAGTTCTTC.

This chain joins TRBV5-4 and TRBJ1-2; D is unclear. V was clipped by 0 bases and J by 0 bases, with 6 bases between them. Germline V gene lookup returns CDR1 SGHNT and CDR2 YYREEE (reference sequence). This CDR3 has 14 residues. As DNA, the CDR3 is TGTGCCAGCAGCTTGGGCATGGCTAACTATGGCTACACCTTC. Residues: CASSLGMANYGYTF.

The chain recombines TRBV7-9 with TRBJ2-1; 9 bases map to TRBD2. The V gene end was trimmed by 0 bases and the J gene end by 9 bases; junction bases not matched to a gene: 12. Germline V gene sequence: CDR1 SEHNR, CDR2 FQNEAQ (reference sequence). This CDR3 comprises 17 residues. As DNA, the CDR3 is TGTGCCAGCAGCTTAGCGAGGCTAGCGGGAACGAAGGGTGAGCAGTTCTTC. Amino acids: CASSLARLAGTKGEQFF.

This CDR3 reads CASSQMGRGGRTSNEQYF. The CDR3 coding sequence is TGTGCCAGCAGCCAAATGGGGCGGGGCGGGAGAACGAGTAACGAGCAGTACTTC. V and J are TRBV4-2 and TRBJ2-7, with 7 bases lining up with TRBD2. Germline lookup yields CDR1 LGHNA and CDR2 YNFKEQ. The CDR3 totals 18 residues. Trimming at V came to 2 bases and at J to 5 bases, leaving 18 bases not matched to a gene.

The genes are TRBV9 and TRBJ2-3; D may be TRBD2 (6 bases). This CDR3 is built from 18 residues. The germline V gene has CDR1 SGDLS and CDR2 YYNGEE. Trimming took off 0 bases at V and 0 bases at J, with 17 bases between the two ends. CDR3 protein: CASSVAPFMGGSTDTQYF. The CDR3 bases are TGTGCCAGCAGCGTAGCCCCCTTTATGGGAGGAAGCACAGATACGCAGTATTTT.

This clone was counted a single time. This rearrangement joins TRBV28 to TRBJ1-1, with D possibly being TRBD1 (6 bases). The CDR3 loop spans 15 amino acids. Trimming cost V 5 bases and J 0 bases, with 13 bases left between them. From germline, CDR1 is MDHEN and CDR2 SYDVKM. CDR3 nucleotide sequence: TGTGCCAGCAGTCGGACAGACACACTGAACACTGAAGCTTTCTTT. Translating it yields CASSRTDTLNTEAFF.

Only a few counts were recorded for this clone. The V call is TRBV2, the J call TRBJ2-7; D is unclear. Trimming took 6 bases from V and 3 from J, leaving 3 bases between them. CDR1 is SNHLY and CDR2 is FYNNEI in the germline V gene. The CDR3 runs 10 residues. This CDR3 reads CASRFYEQYF. DNA for the CDR3: TGTGCCAGCAGATTCTACGAGCAGTACTTC.

V gene TRBV10-3 combines with J gene TRBJ1-6, with no clear D. Germline V lookup: CDR1 ENHRY, CDR2 SYGVKD. The CDR3 runs to 14 residues. Trimming took off 3 bases at V and 10 bases at J, with 13 bases between the two ends. The CDR3 DNA reads as TGTGCCATCAGTGAAGACGGGTCGGGGTCACCCCTCCACTTT. This sequence encodes CAISEDGSGSPLHF.

This chain joins TRBV7-8 and TRBJ2-5, with 11 nucleotides matching TRBD2. The V gene end was trimmed by 1 base and the J gene end by 5 bases; junction bases not matched to a gene: 9. The germline V gene encodes CDR1 SGHVS and CDR2 FQNEAQ. This CDR3 spans 17 amino acids. Here the CDR3 reads CASSLDRVGLAGETQYF. CDR3 nucleotides: TGTGCCAGCAGCTTAGACAGGGTAGGACTAGCGGGTGAGACCCAGTACTTC. The complete variable domain, with remaining parts taken from reference TRBV7-8 and TRBJ2-5, reads GAGVSQSPRYKVAKRGQDVALRCDPISGHVSLFWYQQALGQGPEFLTYFQNEAQLDKSGLPSDRFFAERPEGSVSTLKIQRTQQEDSAVYLCASSLDRVGLAGETQYFGPGTRLLVL.

The DNA for the CDR3 is TGCGCCAGCACCGGGACTAGCGGGGGGCGCGAGCAGTTCTTC. This encodes CASTGTSGGREQFF. This chain joins TRBV5-1 and TRBJ2-1; 15 nucleotides match TRBD2. This CDR3 spans 14 amino acids. The trim removed 6 bases at V and 10 bases at J, leaving 5 bases unmatched. Germline CDR1 reads SGHRS; CDR2 reads YFSETQ.